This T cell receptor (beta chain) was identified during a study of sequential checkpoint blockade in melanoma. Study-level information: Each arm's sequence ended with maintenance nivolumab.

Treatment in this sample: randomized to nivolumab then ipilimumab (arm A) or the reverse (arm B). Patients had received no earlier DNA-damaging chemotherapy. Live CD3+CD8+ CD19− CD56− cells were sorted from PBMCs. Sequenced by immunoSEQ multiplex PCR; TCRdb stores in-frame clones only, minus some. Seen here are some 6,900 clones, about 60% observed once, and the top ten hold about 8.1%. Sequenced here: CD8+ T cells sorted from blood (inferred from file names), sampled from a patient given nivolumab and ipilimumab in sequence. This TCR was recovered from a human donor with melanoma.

CDR3 nucleotide sequence: TGCGCCAGCAGCTTTGGCGGGGCCTACGAGCAGTACTTC. Residues: CASSFGGAYEQYF. This chain joins TRBV5-1 and TRBJ2-7, with a possible D match to TRBD2 (6 bases). The ends were cut back, 2 bases at V and 2 bases at J, with 8 bases in the middle. Per germline, CDR1 SGHRS and CDR2 YFSETQ. There are 13 residues in the CDR3.